Below, 2 T cell receptor beta chains from the same sample are listed, as sequenced in a study of shared clonotypes between healthy human individuals. TCRdb's copy holds only in-frame clones and misses some; the assay was immunoSEQ multiplex PCR. The sample carries some 1.5 million clones, roughly 96% recorded once. The sample taken for sequencing was naive CD4+ T cells sorted from blood. The subset here: CD45RA+ positively selected. The receptors originated from a young man in good health.

A note on this clone: The same CDR3 can be traced to other DNA sequences in this sample. The CDR3 reads CASRPRDRPNQPQHF. In DNA form, the CDR3 reads TGTGCCAGTAGGCCTCGGGACAGGCCGAATCAGCCCCAGCATTTT. V and J are TRBV19 and TRBJ1-5; 8 bases map to TRBD1. V lost 6 bases and J lost 4; bases outside the gene matches: 8. The CDR3 runs 15 residues. CDR1 is LNHDA, CDR2 SQIVND, per germline (reference sequence).

This sequence joins TRBV5-1 and TRBJ2-7; D is perhaps TRBD1 (6 bases). CDR1 is SGHRS, CDR2 YFSETQ, per germline. The CDR3 runs 16 residues. The ends were cut back, 2 bases at V and 2 bases at J, with 17 bases in the middle. CDR3 DNA: TGCGCCAGCAGCTTCCAGCCCCGGGACATTCCCTACGAGCAGTACTTC. Amino acids: CASSFQPRDIPYEQYF.